The 6 T cell receptor beta chains given below trace back to one sample, sequenced in a study of OX40 agonist ivuxolimab in advanced cancers. Profiled with immunoSEQ multiplex PCR; TCRdb holds only in-frame clones, not every one. The sample lists about 45,000 clones, about 90% occurring once. The starting material was CD4+ or CD8+ T cells sorted from blood, obtained in a trial of the OX40 agonist ivuxolimab. The receptors stem from an adult with an advanced solid tumor such as melanoma, head and neck, liver or kidney cancer.

The gene calls are TRBV2 and TRBJ1-2, with a weak D call TRBD1 (6 bases). Looked up from germline, CDR1 is SNHLY and CDR2 is FYNNEI. Trimming removed 3 bases from V and 4 bases from J, with 15 bases in between. The CDR3 is made up of 15 amino acids. CDR3 sequence: CASSDEGGPRYGYTF. The CDR3 nucleotides are TGTGCCAGCAGTGATGAGGGGGGGCCCCGCTATGGCTACACCTTC.

The rearrangement links TRBV19 to TRBJ1-2; a weak D match, TRBD1 (6 bases). The CDR3 has 13 amino acids. V was shortened by 9 bases and J by 6 bases, with 17 bases between the two germline ends. CDR1 and CDR2 (germline): LNHDA, SQIVND (reference sequence). The CDR3 sequence is CASTNRARDGYTF. DNA of the CDR3: TGTGCCAGCACCAACAGGGCCAGGGATGGCTACACCTTC.

The V call is TRBV7-9, the J call TRBJ1-2; D ambiguous. Deletions cut 5 bases from V and 8 bases from J, with 12 bases between. This CDR3 is built from 12 residues. Germline assignment: CDR1 SEHNR and CDR2 FQNEAQ (reference sequence). The CDR3 DNA reads TGTGCCAGCAGCCCCCCATCCCAGGGCTACACCTTC. It specifies CASSPPSQGYTF.

This clone was seen just once. A junction end diverges from the germline sequence, so it may reflect a read error. CDR3 amino acids: CASSLVAGGPKTGELFF. CDR3 in DNA: TGTGCCAGCAGCTTAGTTGCGGGGGGGCCGAAAACCGGGGAGCTGTTTTTT. The J gene is TRBJ2-2, the V gene TRBV7-8; TRBD2 aligns across 9 bases. CDR3 length equals 17 residues. The germline V gene encodes CDR1 SGHVS and CDR2 FQNEAQ.

This sequence joins TRBV27 and TRBJ2-4; possible D gene TRBD1, 6 bases. Trimming took off 0 bases at V and 4 bases at J, with 25 bases between the two ends. Germline lookup yields CDR1 MNHEY and CDR2 SMNVEV (reference sequence). This CDR3 comprises 20 residues. The CDR3 DNA is TGTGCCAGCAGTTTATCCCTTAACCGGGACACCTTACCGGATAAAAACATTCAGTACTTC. Protein sequence: CASSLSLNRDTLPDKNIQYF.

This clone has only a few counts. V and J are TRBV11-2 and TRBJ2-7; D unresolved. The CDR3 sequence is 13 residues long. V shed 3 bases and J shed 2 bases, with 8 bases lying between them. Germline values: CDR1 SGHAT, CDR2 FQNNGV. The CDR3 coding sequence is TGTGCCAGCAGCTTCGAGCCGGCCTACGAGCAGTACTTC. Protein sequence: CASSFEPAYEQYF. The complete variable domain, with remaining parts taken from reference TRBV11-2 and TRBJ2-7, reads EAGVAQSPRYKIIEKRQSVAFWCNPISGHATLYWYQQILGQGPKLLIQFQNNGVVDDSQLPKDRFSAERLKGVDSTLKIQPAKLEDSAVYLCASSFEPAYEQYFGPGTRLTVT.